The 13 T cell receptor beta chains below were found in one sample sequenced in a study of regulatory T cells in long-lasting Graves disease. The sample's time point: newly diagnosed GD, antithyroid drugs for less than 3 months. After RNA was extracted from PBMCs, the TCR library was made from it. Investigators prepared the TCR beta libraries by applying iRepertoire HTBI primers and Arm-PCR of CDR3 regions. TCRdb called the multiplex PCR reads again in MiXCR, with one record for every CDR3 protein. The data contain 350,000 to 400,000 distinct CDR3 sequences, about 16% of them singletons. The input for sequencing was peripheral blood mononuclear cells (PBMCs), taken at new diagnosis, from a patient treated with antithyroid drugs. These receptors came from a female donor with Graves disease.

This clonotype came up many times. The V call is TRBV2, the J call TRBJ2-1, with D hard to call. This CDR3 comprises 15 residues. Germline CDR1 SNHLY, CDR2 FYNNEI. Trimming removed 4 bases from V and 4 bases from J, with 14 bases in between. For the CDR3, the DNA is TGTGCCAGCAGTGCCTCGGCCCTCTTTTACAATGAGCAGTTCTTC. This sequence encodes CASSASALFYNEQFF.

This clonotype was seen many times. The rearrangement links TRBV29-1 to TRBJ2-7, with TRBD1 matching over 9 bases. The junction had 8 bases not matched to a gene; V was cut back by 4 bases and J by 4 bases. The CDR3 loop spans 14 amino acids. Per germline, CDR1 SQVTM and CDR2 ANQGSEA. The CDR3 reads CSVVLRDRVYEQYF. DNA for the CDR3: TGCAGCGTTGTATTGCGGGACAGGGTGTACGAGCAGTACTTC.

With regard to this clonotype: One base separates it from a far larger clone, so it is likely a read error. The chain recombines TRBV7-9 with TRBJ2-3; 10 nucleotides align to TRBD2. V lost 5 bases to trimming and J lost 4 bases; unmatched junction nucleotides: 18. From germline, CDR1 is SEHNR and CDR2 FQNEAQ (reference sequence). The length of the CDR3 is 19 residues. The chain's CDR3 is CASSRDWDERGGRPDTQYF. CDR3 DNA: TGTGCCAGCAGCAGAGATTGGGATGAGCGGGGGGGCCGGCCAGATACGCAGTATTTT.

This clonotype was found many times. The chain carries TRBV4-1 and TRBJ2-7, with 10 bases matching TRBD2. Germline-derived CDR1 and CDR2 are MGHRA and YSYEKL. The trim removed 1 base at V and 3 bases at J, leaving 15 bases unmatched. The length of the CDR3 is 19 residues. The CDR3, as DNA: TGCGCCAGCAGCCAAGTCTCCCCGACAGCGGGGGGGGCCCTCTACGAGCAGTACTTC. It specifies CASSQVSPTAGGALYEQYF.

In this sample, this clonotype turned up many times. The rearrangement links TRBV5-4 to TRBJ1-1; D gene uncertain. V was clipped by 6 bases and J by 5 bases, with 14 bases between them. This CDR3 has 13 amino acids. Germline CDR1 reads SGHNT; CDR2 reads YYREEE (reference sequence). Written as DNA, the CDR3 is TGTGCCAGCAACGGGCCTCCCTGGACTGAAGCTTTCTTT. This translates into CASNGPPWTEAFF.

The chain is built from TRBV7-8 and TRBJ2-7; 11 nucleotides align to TRBD1. Trimming cost V 6 bases and J 3 bases; bases outside gene matches: 10. The CDR3 runs 16 residues. Germline CDR1 and CDR2: SGHVS and FQNEAQ. The CDR3 DNA reads as TGTGCCAGCAGTTTCGTCGGGACAGGGGGTTTCTACGAGCAGTACTTC. This sequence encodes CASSFVGTGGFYEQYF.

V gene TRBV6-2 or TRBV6-3 combines with J gene TRBJ1-5, with D uncertain. V shed 2 bases and J shed 11 bases, with 10 bases lying between them. Per germline, CDR1 MNHEY and CDR2 SVGEGT. The CDR3 loop spans 12 amino acids. The CDR3 loop is CASSYDESAQHF. The CDR3 DNA is TGTGCCAGCAGTTACGACGAATCAGCCCAGCATTTT.

The rearrangement uses TRBV9 and TRBJ1-2; D not resolved. Between the trimmed V and J ends, which lost 4 bases and 0 bases, there was a span of 16 bases. This CDR3 comprises 16 residues. The germline CDR1 and CDR2 sequences are SGDLS and YYNGEE. The CDR3 is CASSPREGDTNYGYTF. The CDR3 DNA is TGTGCCAGCAGCCCCAGAGAAGGAGATACTAACTATGGCTACACCTTC.

This clonotype was seen many times. The chain joins TRBV20-1 to TRBJ2-3; the match to TRBD2 covers 7 bases. Trimming removed 4 bases from V and 1 base from J; junction bases left unmatched: 5. The V gene's germline CDR1 is DFQATT and CDR2 SNEGSKA (reference sequence). The CDR3 spans 14 residues. CDR3 sequence (DNA): TGCAGTGCTAAGCGGGACGAGGGCACAGATACGCAGTATTTT. Protein sequence: CSAKRDEGTDTQYF.

At least ten counts were recorded for this clonotype. The V and J genes are TRBV20-1 and TRBJ1-2; D is ambiguous. This CDR3 is built from 13 residues. Looked up from germline, CDR1 is DFQATT and CDR2 is SNEGSKA (reference sequence). Trimming removed 6 bases at V and 6 bases at J, with 17 bases between. This chain's CDR3 is CSAESRESHGYTF. CDR3 in DNA: TGCAGTGCCGAATCTCGGGAGAGCCATGGCTACACCTTC.

This clonotype was counted many times. The V and J genes are TRBV5-6 and TRBJ1-2, with D uncertain. The CDR3 has 13 amino acids. Between the trimmed V and J ends, which lost 0 bases and 6 bases, there was a span of 9 bases. Germline V gene lookup returns CDR1 SGHDT and CDR2 YYEEEE. The CDR3 sequence: CASSLGAQDGYTF. CDR3 sequence (DNA): TGTGCCAGCAGCTTGGGCGCCCAGGATGGCTACACCTTC. Drawing the rest from reference TRBV5-6 and TRBJ1-2, the complete variable domain is DAGVTQSPTHLIKTRGQQVTLRCSPKSGHDTVSWYQQALGQGPQFIFQYYEEEERQRGNFPDRFSGHQFPNYSSELNVNALLLGDSALYLCASSLGAQDGYTFGSGTRLTVV.

The V call is TRBV7-7, the J call TRBJ2-5, with TRBD2 matching over 8 bases. V shed 5 bases, J shed 4 bases, and the junction held 6 bases outside the gene matches. This CDR3 has 14 amino acids. Germline V CDR1 and CDR2: SSHAT, FNYEAQ (reference sequence). CDR3 nucleotides: TGTGCCAGCAGCCCAGAGCGGGGGAGAGAGACCCAGTACTTC. This gives the protein CASSPERGRETQYF.

This clonotype has ten or more counts. The chain carries TRBV11-2 and TRBJ1-2; TRBD1 matches at 10 bases. The CDR3 spans 18 residues. The germline V gene encodes CDR1 SGHAT and CDR2 FQNNGV. The V segment lost 1 base and the J segment 7 bases; nucleotides outside the gene matches: 15. In DNA, the CDR3 is TGTGCCAGCAGCTTAGGTACTACCATCGACAGGGGGCTCAGTGGCTACACCTTC. Translating gives CASSLGTTIDRGLSGYTF.